These T cell receptor beta chains were read from a single sample in a study of molecular identifiers for immune sequencing clone quantification. TCRdb used MiXCR to reprocess the PCR reads, holding one entry per CDR3 protein. The sample includes 400,000 to 600,000 distinct CDR3 sequences, around 23% of them seen just once. Sequencing used naive CD8+ T cells from blood, with Jurkat cell RNA spiked in. The receptors come from a human donor in good health. Some libraries in this study had Jurkat cell RNA spiked in. CDR3s include the opening cysteine and the closing phenylalanine or tryptophan. A D gene is named only where the DNA matches it firmly. Size is stated for part of the rows, as once, few or many counts, or as a class when the clone is expanded.

D,size,V,J,CDR3,DNA
NA,NA,TRBV20-1,TRBJ2-3,CSAKSIQCLRTDTQYF,TGCAGTGCTAAATCAATACAGTGTTTGCGCACAGATACGCAGTATTTT
TRBD1,few,TRBV4-3,TRBJ2-1,CASSHSWAGTGLNEQFF,TGCGCCAGCAGCCATTCCTGGGCCGGGACAGGGCTCAATGAGCAGTTCTTC
NA,many,TRBV9,TRBJ2-3,CASSVAGITTDTQYF,TGTGCCAGCAGCGTAGCAGGTATCACCACAGATACGCAGTATTTT
TRBD1,few,TRBV12-3/TRBV12-4,TRBJ2-7,CASSEYGTVFHEQYF,TGTGCCAGCAGTGAATACGGGACAGTTTTCCACGAGCAGTACTTC
TRBD1,many,TRBV30,TRBJ2-1,CAWSPGQVNEQFF,TGTGCCTGGAGCCCGGGACAGGTTAATGAGCAGTTCTTC
TRBD1,NA,TRBV29-1,TRBJ2-7,CSVATGAYEQYF,TGCAGCGTTGCAACAGGGGCCTACGAGCAGTACTTC
NA,NA,TRBV6-1,TRBJ2-5,CASRHAGYQETQYF,TGTGCCAGCCGCCACGCGGGATATCAAGAGACCCAGTACTTC
TRBD2,few,TRBV4-1,TRBJ2-7,CASSQVLASGGAGYEQYF,TGCGCCAGCAGCCAAGTTTTGGCTAGCGGGGGGGCAGGCTACGAGCAGTACTTC
NA,NA,TRBV2,TRBJ1-5,CASSEFSGRGSNQPQHF,TGTGCCAGCAGTGAATTCTCCGGCAGGGGAAGCAATCAGCCCCAGCATTTT
TRBD2,few,TRBV7-6,TRBJ2-1,CASSPVAGGLGNEQFF,TGTGCCAGCAGCCCCGTAGCGGGGGGCTTGGGCAATGAGCAGTTCTTC
NA,NA,TRBV27,TRBJ1-5,CASSSRESNQPQHF,TGTGCCAGCAGTTCGCGGGAATCCAATCAGCCCCAGCATTTT
NA,NA,TRBV2,TRBJ1-1,CASRDPGANTEAFF,TGTGCCAGCAGAGATCCAGGGGCCAACACTGAAGCTTTCTTT
NA,NA,TRBV29-1,TRBJ2-2,CSVVRDSLNTGELFF,TGCAGCGTTGTCCGCGACAGCCTAAACACCGGGGAGCTGTTTTTT
NA,many,TRBV7-9,TRBJ2-3,CASSLGLGTDTQYF,TGTGCCAGCAGCTTAGGGCTGGGCACAGATACGCAGTATTTT
TRBD2,few,TRBV7-6,TRBJ2-2,CASSSQALGFTSGGPTGELFF,TGTGCCAGCAGCTCCCAAGCCTTGGGTTTTACTAGCGGGGGACCCACCGGGGAGCTGTTTTTT
NA,NA,TRBV6-5,TRBJ1-6,CASSYSFGSPLHF,TGTGCCAGCAGTTACTCGTTTGGTTCACCCCTCCACTTT